The following is a T cell receptor (beta chain) sequence with its context. The antigen is not known. This specimen belongs to a study of beta chain features in type 1 diabetes. The sequenced template was cDNA made from the entire isolated RNA. Only in-frame clones appear in the TCRdb table, and some are missing; sequencing was by immunoSEQ multiplex PCR. The sample has roughly 100,000 clones, 25% to 35% seen once. Post-sort purity exceeded 98% for all sorted populations. Findings of the study overall: Insertions were fewer and deletions more numerous at VDJ junctions in type 1 diabetes patients. Significant though moderate, a shortening of TCRB CDR3s appeared in all four CD4+ subsets of Type 1 diabetes patients. There was a possibility that cDNA sequencing over-represented cells with high TCR expression.

Sequencing was done on a sample of central memory CD4+ T cells from blood. The clonotype was recovered from a woman under 30 with type 1 diabetes.

The CDR3 DNA sequence: TGTGCCAGCAGCCCTGACAGATTAGCTGAAGCTTTCTTT. Its protein product is CASSPDRLAEAFF. The chain combines TRBV7-2 with TRBJ1-1; tentative D call: TRBD1 (5 bases). The CDR3 sequence is 13 residues long. Between the trimmed V and J ends, which lost 5 bases and 6 bases, there was a span of 13 bases. CDR1 and CDR2 (germline): SGHTA, FQGNSA.